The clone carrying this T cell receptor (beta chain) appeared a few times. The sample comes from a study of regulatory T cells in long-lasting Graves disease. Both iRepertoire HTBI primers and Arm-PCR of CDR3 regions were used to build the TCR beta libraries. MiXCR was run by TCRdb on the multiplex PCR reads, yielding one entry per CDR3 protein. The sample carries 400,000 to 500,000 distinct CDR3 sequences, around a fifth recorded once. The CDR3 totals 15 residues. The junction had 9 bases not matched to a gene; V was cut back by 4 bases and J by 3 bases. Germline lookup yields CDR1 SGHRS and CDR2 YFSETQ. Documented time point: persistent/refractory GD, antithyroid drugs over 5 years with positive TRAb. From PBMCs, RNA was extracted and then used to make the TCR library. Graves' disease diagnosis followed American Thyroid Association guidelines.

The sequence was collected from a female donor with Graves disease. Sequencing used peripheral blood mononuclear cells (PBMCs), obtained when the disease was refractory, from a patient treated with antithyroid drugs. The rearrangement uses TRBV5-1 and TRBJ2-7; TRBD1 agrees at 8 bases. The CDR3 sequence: CASSMAGQGYYEQYF. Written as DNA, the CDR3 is TGCGCCAGCAGCATGGCTGGACAGGGCTACTACGAGCAGTACTTC.